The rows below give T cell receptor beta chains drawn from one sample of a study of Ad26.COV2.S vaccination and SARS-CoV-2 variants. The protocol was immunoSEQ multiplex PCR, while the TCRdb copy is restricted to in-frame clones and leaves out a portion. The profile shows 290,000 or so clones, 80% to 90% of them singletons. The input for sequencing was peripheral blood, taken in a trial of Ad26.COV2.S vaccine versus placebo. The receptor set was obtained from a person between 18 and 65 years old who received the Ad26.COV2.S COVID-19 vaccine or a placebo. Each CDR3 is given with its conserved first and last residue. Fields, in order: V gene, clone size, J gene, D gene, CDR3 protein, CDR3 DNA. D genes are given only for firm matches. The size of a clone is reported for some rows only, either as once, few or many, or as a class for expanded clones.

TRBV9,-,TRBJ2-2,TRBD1,CASSLTPQGAGTGELFF,TGTGCCAGCAGCCTCACCCCCCAGGGGGCAGGCACCGGGGAGCTGTTTTTT
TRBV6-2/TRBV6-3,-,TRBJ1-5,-,CASSSRFISGNQPQHF,TGTGCCAGCAGTTCCCGCTTTATTTCAGGCAATCAGCCCCAGCATTTT
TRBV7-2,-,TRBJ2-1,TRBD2,CASSLGAGGGGNEQFF,TGTGCCAGCAGCTTAGGTGCCGGGGGGGGCGGGAATGAGCAGTTCTTC
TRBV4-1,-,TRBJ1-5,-,CASSQPTGGPGQPQHF,TGCGCCAGCAGCCAGCCGACAGGCGGGCCCGGCCAGCCCCAGCATTTT
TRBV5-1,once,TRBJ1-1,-,CASSPRFSDTEAFF,TGCGCCAGCAGCCCCCGCTTCAGTGATACTGAAGCTTTCTTT
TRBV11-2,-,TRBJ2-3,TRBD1,CASSPGQITDTQYF,TGTGCCAGCAGCCCGGGACAGATTACAGATACGCAGTATTTT
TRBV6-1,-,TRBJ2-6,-,CASSVIFFSSGANVLTF,TGTGCCAGCAGTGTGATATTTTTTAGCTCTGGGGCCAACGTCCTGACTTTC
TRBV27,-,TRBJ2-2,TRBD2,CASRRMASGTGELFF,TGTGCCAGCAGGAGAATGGCTAGCGGGACCGGGGAGCTGTTTTTT
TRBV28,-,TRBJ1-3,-,CASRTGEGRNTIYF,TGTGCCAGCAGAACCGGGGAGGGTCGAAACACCATATATTTT
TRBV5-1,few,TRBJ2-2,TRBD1,CASSWQQGSGELFF,TGCGCCAGCAGCTGGCAACAGGGGTCCGGGGAGCTGTTTTTT
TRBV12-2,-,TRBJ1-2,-,CASRLAKEAVNYGYTF,TGTGCAAGTCGCTTAGCTAAGGAGGCAGTTAACTATGGCTACACCTTC
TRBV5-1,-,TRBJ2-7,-,CASSVGSGTSSYEQYF,TGCGCCAGCAGTGTGGGAAGCGGCACTAGCTCCTACGAGCAGTACTTC
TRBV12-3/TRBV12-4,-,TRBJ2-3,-,CASSRSRPDTQYF,TGTGCCAGCAGTCGATCACGTCCAGATACGCAGTATTTT
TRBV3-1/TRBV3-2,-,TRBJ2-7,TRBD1,CASSQDQGAFSHEQYF,TGTGCCAGCAGCCAAGATCAGGGGGCTTTTAGCCACGAGCAGTACTTC
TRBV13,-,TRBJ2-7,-,CASSSKSFNYEQYF,TGTGCCAGCAGCTCGAAGTCATTCAACTACGAGCAGTACTTC
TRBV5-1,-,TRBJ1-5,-,CASSLDPGSNQPQHF,TGCGCCAGCAGCTTGGACCCCGGATCCAATCAGCCCCAGCATTTT
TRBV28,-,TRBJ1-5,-,CASSLFGQPQHF,TGTGCCAGCAGTTTATTTGGCCAGCCCCAGCATTTT
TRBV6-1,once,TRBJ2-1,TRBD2,CASSATPGGARKSEQFF,TGTGCCAGCAGTGCAACTCCCGGGGGGGCGCGTAAGAGTGAGCAGTTCTTC
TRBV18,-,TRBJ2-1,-,CASSPPKGGSSYNEQFF,TGTGCCAGCTCACCACCCAAGGGGGGGAGCTCCTACAATGAGCAGTTCTTC
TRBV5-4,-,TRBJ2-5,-,CASSLGQETQYF,TGTGCCAGCAGCTTGGGCCAAGAGACCCAGTACTTC
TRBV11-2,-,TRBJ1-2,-,CASLKGRWGYTF,TGTGCCAGCCTAAAAGGGAGATGGGGCTACACCTTC
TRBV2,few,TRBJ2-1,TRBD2,CASSPSGGYNEQFF,TGTGCCAGCAGCCCTAGCGGGGGGTACAATGAGCAGTTCTTC
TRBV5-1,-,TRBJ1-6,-,CASSLNSRGSYNSPLHF,TGCGCCAGCAGCTTAAATTCCCGCGGTTCCTATAATTCACCCCTCCACTTT
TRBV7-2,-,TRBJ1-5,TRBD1,CASSSGTVNQPQHF,TGTGCCAGCAGCTCCGGGACAGTCAATCAGCCCCAGCATTTT
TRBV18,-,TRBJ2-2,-,CASSPGQNTGELFF,TGTGCCAGCTCCCCCGGACAGAACACCGGGGAGCTGTTTTTT
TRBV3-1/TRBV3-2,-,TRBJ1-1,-,CASSYGRGEAFF,TGTGCCAGCAGCTACGGGCGCGGCGAAGCTTTCTTT
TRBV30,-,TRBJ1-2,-,CAWSIPEYGYTF,TGTGCCTGGAGTATCCCAGAATATGGCTACACCTTC
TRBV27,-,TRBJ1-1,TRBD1,CASSFRTGVTEAFF,TGTGCCAGCAGTTTCAGGACAGGGGTCACTGAAGCTTTCTTT
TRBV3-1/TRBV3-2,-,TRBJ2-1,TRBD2,CASSHGTSGIDEQFF,TGTGCCAGCAGCCACGGGACTAGCGGGATCGATGAGCAGTTCTTC
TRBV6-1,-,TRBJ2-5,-,CASSEAFNRATGETQYF,TGTGCCAGCAGTGAAGCGTTCAACAGGGCCACGGGGGAGACCCAGTACTTC
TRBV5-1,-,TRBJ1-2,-,CASQPFRDGSRGYTF,TGCGCCAGCCAGCCTTTCCGGGACGGCTCGCGGGGCTACACCTTC
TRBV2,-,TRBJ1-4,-,CASSDLSGTNEKLFF,TGTGCCAGCAGTGATTTGTCAGGGACCAATGAAAAACTGTTTTTT
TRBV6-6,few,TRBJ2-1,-,CASSYSWLGVDNEQFF,TGTGCCAGCAGTTACTCGTGGCTGGGGGTGGACAATGAGCAGTTCTTC
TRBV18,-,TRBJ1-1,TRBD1,CASSQGANTEAFF,TGTGCCAGCTCCCAGGGGGCGAACACTGAAGCTTTCTTT
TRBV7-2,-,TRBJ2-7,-,CASSFIGRAYEQYF,TGTGCCAGCAGCTTCATCGGTAGAGCCTACGAGCAGTACTTC
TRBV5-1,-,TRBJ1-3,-,CASSLTGLSGNTIYF,TGCGCCAGCAGCTTGACAGGGCTCTCTGGAAACACCATATATTTT
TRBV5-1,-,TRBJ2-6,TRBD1,CASRDRASGANVLTF,TGCGCCAGCAGGGACAGGGCCTCTGGGGCCAACGTCCTGACTTTC
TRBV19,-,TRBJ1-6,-,CASTVASYNSPLHF,TGTGCCAGTACCGTTGCTAGCTATAATTCACCCCTCCACTTT
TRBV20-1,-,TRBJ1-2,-,CSASYSGGFGYTF,TGCAGTGCTAGTTACAGCGGGGGGTTTGGCTACACCTTC
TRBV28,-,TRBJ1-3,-,CASTPRGNTIYF,TGTGCCAGCACCCCCAGGGGAAACACCATATATTTT
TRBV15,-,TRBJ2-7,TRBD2,CATSRDLSVRTSGMYEQYF,TGTGCCACCAGCAGAGATTTATCAGTACGGACTAGCGGGATGTACGAGCAGTACTTC
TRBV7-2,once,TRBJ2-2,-,CASSSYLGRNTGELFF,TGTGCCAGCAGCTCGTACCTGGGCAGAAACACCGGGGAGCTGTTTTTT